Shown below are 16 T cell receptor beta chains from a single sample sequenced in a study of CD8 T cells in ankylosing spondylitis. Using its own MiXCR run on the 5' RACE reads, TCRdb lists one record per CDR3 protein. The data show around 150,000 distinct CDR3 sequences, with approximately 32% seen just once and about 6.3% held by the top ten. Input material: synovial fluid, either unsorted or a sorted T cell fraction (not recorded which). These TCRs come from a male donor with ankylosing spondylitis.

V and J are TRBV5-1 and TRBJ1-1; no reliable D call. Germline V gene sequence: CDR1 SGHRS, CDR2 YFSETQ. CDR3 length: 13 residues. V gave up 4 bases and J gave up 2 bases, with 9 bases separating them. CDR3 protein: CASSTLTNTEAFF. In nucleotides, the CDR3 is TGCGCCAGCAGCACCCTAACCAACACTGAAGCTTTCTTT.

This clonotype turned up a few times. The gene calls are TRBV29-1 and TRBJ2-1; D is undetermined. V was clipped by 4 bases and J by 5 bases, with 12 bases between them. Per the germline V gene, CDR1 is SQVTM and CDR2 is ANQGSEA. The CDR3 spans 13 residues. DNA for the CDR3: TGCAGCGTTGTAAGGACGGAAAACAATGAGCAGTTCTTC. This gives the protein CSVVRTENNEQFF.

This clonotype was seen a few times. This chain uses TRBV5-1 with TRBJ2-5, with D maybe TRBD1 (6 bases). CDR1 and CDR2 (germline): SGHRS, YFSETQ. The CDR3 contains 17 residues. V lost 1 base, J lost 3 bases, and 19 bases lay in between. The CDR3: CASSLFRTAKFEETQYF. The CDR3 DNA is TGCGCCAGCAGCTTGTTCCGGACAGCTAAATTCGAAGAGACCCAGTACTTC.

V usage is TRBV3-1 and J usage is TRBJ2-5; 7 bases are shared with TRBD2. The CDR3 runs to 17 residues. Germline V gene data show CDR1 as LGHDT and CDR2 as YNNKEL (reference sequence). V shed 0 bases, J shed 2 bases, and the junction held 9 bases outside the gene matches. The CDR3 here is CASSQDGAGRPQETQYF. CDR3 coding DNA: TGTGCCAGCAGCCAAGACGGAGCGGGGAGACCGCAAGAGACCCAGTACTTC.

This clonotype appeared a few times. This chain connects TRBV6-5 to TRBJ1-1; tentatively, D is TRBD1 (6 bases). Trimming left V 0 bases short and J 5 bases short, with 13 bases between. The germline gives CDR1 MNHEY, CDR2 SVGAGI. CDR3 length: 15 residues. The CDR3 nucleotides are TGTGCCAGCAGTTACTCTGCAGGGGCGGGGACTGAAGCTTTCTTT. It specifies CASSYSAGAGTEAFF.

The sample holds a few counts of this clonotype. This rearrangement joins TRBV28 to TRBJ2-5, with TRBD2 identical over 7 bases. This CDR3 is 15 amino acids long. Germline V CDR1 and CDR2: MDHEN, SYDVKM. Germline trimming cut 7 bases from V and 2 bases from J; bases unmatched to any gene: 10. Here the CDR3 DNA reads TGTGCCAGCACCAAAGAAGGAGCGGGACAAGAGACCCAGTACTTC. This encodes CASTKEGAGQETQYF. The full variable domain, rest sourced from reference TRBV28 and TRBJ2-5, is DVKVTQSSRYLVKRTGEKVFLECVQDMDHENMFWYRQDPGLGLRLIYFSYDVKMKEKGDIPEGYSVSREKKERFSLILESASTNQTSMYLCASTKEGAGQETQYFGPGTRLLVL.

The sample holds a few counts of this clonotype. V usage is TRBV28 and J usage is TRBJ1-2, with D unresolved. V was pared by 5 bases and J by 5 bases, with 9 bases between. This CDR3 region has 12 residues. CDR1 is MDHEN and CDR2 is SYDVKM in the germline V gene. DNA for the CDR3: TGTGCCAGCAGTAGGATCTCGTATGGCTACACCTTC. Protein sequence: CASSRISYGYTF.

This clonotype was detected ten times or more. The rearrangement joins TRBV5-1 to TRBJ1-1; 9 bases are a match to TRBD1. V gave up 0 bases and J gave up 1 base; unmatched junction bases: 10. The CDR3 is 18 amino acids. The germline V gene encodes CDR1 SGHRS and CDR2 YFSETQ. This CDR3 is CASSLGGDRVMWNTEAFF. The CDR3 bases are TGCGCCAGCAGCTTGGGGGGGGACAGGGTAATGTGGAACACTGAAGCTTTCTTT. The full variable domain, rest sourced from reference TRBV5-1 and TRBJ1-1, is KAGVTQTPRYLIKTRGQQVTLSCSPISGHRSVSWYQQTPGQGLQFLFEYFSETQRNKGNFPGRFSGRQFSNSRSEMNVSTLELGDSALYLCASSLGGDRVMWNTEAFFGQGTRLTVV.

The V call is TRBV2, the J call TRBJ2-1; tentative D call: TRBD2 (6 bases). Germline V gene sequence: CDR1 SNHLY, CDR2 FYNNEI. The CDR3 spans 15 residues. V was clipped by 6 bases and J by 9 bases, with 21 bases between them. The CDR3 bases are TGTGCCAGCAGCTTTGGGGGACTGGGGACGGGTGAGCAGTTCTTC. This sequence encodes CASSFGGLGTGEQFF.

J is TRBJ1-1 and V is TRBV4-2, with D possibly TRBD1 on 6 matching bases. Germline V gene sequence: CDR1 LGHNA, CDR2 YNFKEQ. Trimming stripped 2 bases from V and 7 bases from J, with 17 bases between. The CDR3 loop spans 15 amino acids. The CDR3 loop is CASSQQLQGRYEAFF. The CDR3 region has the DNA TGTGCCAGCAGCCAACAACTACAGGGTCGGTATGAAGCTTTCTTT.

The chain combines TRBV24-1 with TRBJ1-1; D might be TRBD1 (5 bases). The ends were cut back, 9 bases at V and 1 base at J, with 8 bases in the middle. Germline lookup yields CDR1 KGHDR and CDR2 SFDVKD. This CDR3 has 12 residues. The CDR3 DNA sequence: TGTGCCACCGGGGGAGGGAACACTGAAGCTTTCTTT. It encodes CATGGGNTEAFF.

The rearrangement links TRBV7-9 to TRBJ2-7, with 9 bases that match TRBD1. Germline CDR1 SEHNR, CDR2 FQNEAQ (reference sequence). J gave up 4 bases and V 5 bases, and 9 bases lay outside the gene matches. The CDR3 covers 15 residues. CDR3 sequence: CASSEDGTGRYEQYF. In nucleotides, the CDR3 is TGTGCCAGCAGCGAGGACGGGACAGGGAGGTACGAGCAGTACTTC. Drawing the rest from reference TRBV7-9 and TRBJ2-7, the complete variable domain is DTGVSQNPRHKITKRGQNVTFRCDPISEHNRLYWYRQTLGQGPEFLTYFQNEAQLEKSRLLSDRFSAERPKGSFSTLEIQRTEQGDSAMYLCASSEDGTGRYEQYFGPGTRLTVT.

The chain recombines TRBV4-2 with TRBJ2-1, with TRBD2 identical over 9 bases. Germline loops: CDR1 LGHNA, CDR2 YNFKEQ. V was pared by 4 bases and J by 5 bases, with 12 bases of the junction left unmatched. The CDR3 runs to 17 residues. Written as DNA, the CDR3 is TGTGCCAGCAGCCGATCGGCAATAGCGGGGGACAACAATGAGCAGTTCTTC. Translating gives CASSRSAIAGDNNEQFF.

The genes are TRBV24-1 and TRBJ2-1; D not certain. Germline V gene lookup returns CDR1 KGHDR and CDR2 SFDVKD. The CDR3 contains 11 residues. V was shortened by 5 bases and J by 9 bases, with 7 bases between the two germline ends. This chain's CDR3 is CATSVRGEQFF. The DNA of the CDR3 is TGTGCCACCAGTGTCCGTGGTGAGCAGTTCTTC.

This sequence joins TRBV11-2 and TRBJ2-3; 15 bases line up with TRBD2. V trimming: 5 bases; J trimming: 0 bases; junction bases outside the gene matches: 9. Germline CDR1 and CDR2: SGHAT and FQNNGV. CDR3 size: 19 residues. Here the CDR3 reads CASSNPGLAGGSSTDTQYF. CDR3 DNA: TGTGCCAGCAGCAACCCGGGACTAGCGGGAGGTTCTAGCACAGATACGCAGTATTTT.

In DNA, the CDR3 is TGTGCCAGCTATCGGACAGGGGGTCTCTACGAGCAGTACTTC. Encoded protein: CASYRTGGLYEQYF. The V call is TRBV28, the J call TRBJ2-7; 10 bases fit TRBD1. J gave up 3 bases and V 8 bases, and 7 bases lay outside the gene matches. Germline V gene lookup returns CDR1 MDHEN and CDR2 SYDVKM. This CDR3 region has 14 residues.